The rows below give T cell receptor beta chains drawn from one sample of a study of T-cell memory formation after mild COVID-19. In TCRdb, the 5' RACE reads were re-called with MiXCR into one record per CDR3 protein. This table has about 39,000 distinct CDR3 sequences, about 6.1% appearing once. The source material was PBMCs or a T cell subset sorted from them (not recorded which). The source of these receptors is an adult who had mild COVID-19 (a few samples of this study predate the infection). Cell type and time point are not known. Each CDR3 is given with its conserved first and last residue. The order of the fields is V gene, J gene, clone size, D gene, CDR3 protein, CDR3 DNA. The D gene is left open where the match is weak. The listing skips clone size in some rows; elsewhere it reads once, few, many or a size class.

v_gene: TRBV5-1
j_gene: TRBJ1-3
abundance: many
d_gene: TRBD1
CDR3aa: CASSPTGTGYGNTIYF
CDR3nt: TGCGCCAGCAGCCCGACCGGGACAGGGTATGGAAACACCATATATTTT

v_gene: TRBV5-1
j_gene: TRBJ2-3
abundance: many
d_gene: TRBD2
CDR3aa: CASSSRGSGGRTDTQYF
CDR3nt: TGCGCCAGCAGCTCCCGGGGCAGCGGGGGGCGAACAGATACGCAGTATTTT

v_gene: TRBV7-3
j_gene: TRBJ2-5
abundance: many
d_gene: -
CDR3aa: CASSFGGAETQYF
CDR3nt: TGTGCCAGCAGCTTCGGGGGCGCGGAGACCCAGTACTTC

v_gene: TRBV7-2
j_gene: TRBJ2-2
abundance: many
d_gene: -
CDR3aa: CASSQEVGELFF
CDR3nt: TGTGCCAGCAGTCAAGAGGTGGGGGAGCTGTTTTTT

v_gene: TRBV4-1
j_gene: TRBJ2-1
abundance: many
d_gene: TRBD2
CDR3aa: CASSQRTSGGKDEQFF
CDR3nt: TGCGCCAGCAGCCAACGGACTAGCGGGGGAAAGGATGAGCAGTTCTTC

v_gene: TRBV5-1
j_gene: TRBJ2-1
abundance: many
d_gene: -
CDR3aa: CASYTSSYNEQFF
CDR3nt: TGCGCCAGTTACACGAGCTCCTACAATGAGCAGTTCTTC

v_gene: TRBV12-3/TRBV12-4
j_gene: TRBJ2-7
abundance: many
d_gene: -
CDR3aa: CASSWGFNEQYF
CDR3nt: TGTGCCAGCAGTTGGGGATTCAACGAGCAGTACTTC

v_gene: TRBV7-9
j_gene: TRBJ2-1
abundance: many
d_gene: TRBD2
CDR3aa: CASSLPLGGGSYNEQFF
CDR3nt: TGTGCCAGCAGCTTGCCGTTGGGCGGGGGCTCCTACAATGAGCAGTTCTTC

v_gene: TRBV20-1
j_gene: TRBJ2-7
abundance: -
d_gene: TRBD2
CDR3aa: CSATSGSAYEQYF
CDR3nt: TGCAGCGCGACTAGCGGGAGTGCTTACGAGCAGTACTTC

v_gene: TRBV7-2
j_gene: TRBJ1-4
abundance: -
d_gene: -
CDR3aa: CASSYRVPNEKLFF
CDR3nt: TGTGCCAGCAGCTACAGGGTGCCAAATGAAAAACTGTTTTTT

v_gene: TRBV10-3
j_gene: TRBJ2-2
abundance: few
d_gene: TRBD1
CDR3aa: CAISLTGKELFF
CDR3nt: TGTGCCATCAGTCTGACAGGGAAGGAGCTGTTTTTT

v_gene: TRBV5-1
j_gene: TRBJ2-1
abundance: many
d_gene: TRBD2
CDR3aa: CASSWTSGGPSQQFF
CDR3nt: TGCGCCAGCAGCTGGACTAGCGGGGGGCCGTCACAGCAGTTCTTC

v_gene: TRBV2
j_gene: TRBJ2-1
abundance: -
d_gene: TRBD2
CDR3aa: CASILLAGYNEQFF
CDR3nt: TGTGCCAGCATTCTACTAGCGGGGTACAATGAGCAGTTCTTC

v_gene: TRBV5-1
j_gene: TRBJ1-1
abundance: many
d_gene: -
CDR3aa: CASTPGVGTEAFF
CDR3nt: TGCGCCAGCACCCCCGGGGTAGGCACTGAAGCTTTCTTT

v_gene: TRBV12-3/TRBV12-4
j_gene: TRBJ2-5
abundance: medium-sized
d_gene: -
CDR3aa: CASNSRWDLPKETQYF
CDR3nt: TGTGCCAGCAACAGTAGGTGGGACCTGCCCAAGGAGACCCAGTACTTC

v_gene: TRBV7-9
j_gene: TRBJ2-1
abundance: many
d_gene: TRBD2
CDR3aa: CASSPRLAGQLSNEQFF
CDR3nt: TGTGCCAGCAGCCCCCGACTAGCGGGACAACTGAGCAATGAGCAGTTCTTC